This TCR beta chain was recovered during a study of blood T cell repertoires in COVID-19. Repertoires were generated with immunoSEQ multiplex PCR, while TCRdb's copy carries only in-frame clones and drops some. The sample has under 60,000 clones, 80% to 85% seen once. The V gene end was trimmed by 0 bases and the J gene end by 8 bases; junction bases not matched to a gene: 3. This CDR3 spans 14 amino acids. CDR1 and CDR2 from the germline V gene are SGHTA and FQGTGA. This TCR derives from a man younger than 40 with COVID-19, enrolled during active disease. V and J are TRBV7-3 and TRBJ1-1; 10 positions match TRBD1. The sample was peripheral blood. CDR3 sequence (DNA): TGTGCCAGCAGCTTAACAGACAGGGGGCCCGAAGCTTTCTTT. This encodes CASSLTDRGPEAFF.